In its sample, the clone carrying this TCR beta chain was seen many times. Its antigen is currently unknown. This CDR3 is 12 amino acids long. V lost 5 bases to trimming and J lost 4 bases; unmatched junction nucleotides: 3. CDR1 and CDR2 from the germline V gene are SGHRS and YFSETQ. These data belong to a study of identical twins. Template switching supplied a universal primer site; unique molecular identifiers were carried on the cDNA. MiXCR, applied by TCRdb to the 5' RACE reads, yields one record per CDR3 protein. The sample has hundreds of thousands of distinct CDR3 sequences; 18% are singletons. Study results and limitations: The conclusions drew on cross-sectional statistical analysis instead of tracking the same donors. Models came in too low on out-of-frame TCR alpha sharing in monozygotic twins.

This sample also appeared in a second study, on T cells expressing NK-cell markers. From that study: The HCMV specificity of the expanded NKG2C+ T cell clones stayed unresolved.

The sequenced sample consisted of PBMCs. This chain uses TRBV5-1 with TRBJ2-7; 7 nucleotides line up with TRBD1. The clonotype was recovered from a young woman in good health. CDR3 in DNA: TGCGCCAGCAGACGGGACAGTTACGAGCAGTACTTC. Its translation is CASRRDSYEQYF. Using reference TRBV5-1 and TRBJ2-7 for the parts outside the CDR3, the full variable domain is KAGVTQTPRYLIKTRGQQVTLSCSPISGHRSVSWYQQTPGQGLQFLFEYFSETQRNKGNFPGRFSGRQFSNSRSEMNVSTLELGDSALYLCASRRDSYEQYFGPGTRLTVT.